This TCR beta chain was identified in a study of cytomegalovirus exposure and HLA in healthy donors. Vbeta (60) and Jbeta (13) primers were used in the PCR. This table comes from immunoSEQ multiplex PCR, and its TCRdb copy is limited to in-frame clones, with some not included. The sample yields about 130,000 clones, roughly 70% seen once. This TCR came from a man younger than 35 in good health and CMV-seropositive. Specimen: PBMCs.

The CDR3 region is CASRLGLPYEQYF. CDR3 in DNA: TGTGCCAGCAGACTTGGACTTCCCTACGAGCAGTACTTC. The chain uses TRBV27 and TRBJ2-7; maybe TRBD2 (5 bases). The CDR3 sequence is 13 residues long. The germline V gene encodes CDR1 MNHEY and CDR2 SMNVEV (reference sequence). Trimming took off 6 bases at V and 2 bases at J, with 11 bases between the two ends.